This passage covers 12 T cell receptor beta chains from one sample sequenced in a study of cytomegalovirus exposure and HLA in healthy donors. PCR amplification relied on 60 Vbeta primers (plus 13 Jbeta primers). TCRdb's copy holds only in-frame clones and misses some; the assay was immunoSEQ multiplex PCR. The table shows roughly 120,000 clones, with about 73% occurring only once. The sequencing input was PBMCs. These receptor sequences come from a woman in her thirties or forties in good health and CMV-seropositive.

The chain couples TRBV7-3 to TRBJ2-2; D is unresolved. Germline V gene sequence: CDR1 SGHTA, CDR2 FQGTGA. The V end was cut by 5 bases, the J end by 0 bases, with 13 bases between. CDR3 size: 16 residues. The CDR3 coding sequence is TGTGCCAGCAGCGCGAACCCCCTCGCGAACACCGGGGAGCTGTTTTTT. It yields the protein CASSANPLANTGELFF.

This clone was counted once. DNA of the CDR3: TGTGCCAGCAGCAAAGCGTGGGGAGACACGAACACCGGGGAGCTGTTTTTT. It specifies CASSKAWGDTNTGELFF. The V gene is TRBV21-1, the J gene TRBJ2-2; the tabulated D call, TRBD2, remains unverified against the DNA. TRBV21-1 is assigned pseudogene status. The CDR3 contains 17 residues.

This clone was counted a single time. The chain carries TRBV5-6 and TRBJ1-1, with TRBD1 as a possible D gene (6 bases). CDR1 is SGHDT and CDR2 is YYEEEE in the germline V gene. Trimming pared 4 bases from V and 7 bases from J, leaving 23 bases between. The CDR3 loop spans 16 amino acids. This CDR3 is CASSLTPGGQVSEAFF. The CDR3 DNA reads as TGTGCCAGCAGCCTAACCCCGGGGGGGCAGGTGAGTGAAGCTTTCTTT.

This chain connects TRBV27 to TRBJ1-2; TRBD1 is a possible D gene (6 bases). Trimming took off 7 bases at V and 6 bases at J, with 24 bases between the two ends. The germline CDR1 and CDR2 sequences are MNHEY and SMNVEV (reference sequence). CDR3 length: 16 amino acids. CDR3 in DNA: TGTGCCAGCACGACCTGGTCGGGGGGCGCTAGCAATGGCTACACCTTC. Protein sequence: CASTTWSGGASNGYTF.

The chain uses TRBV7-2 and TRBJ2-7; D is uncertain. The length of the CDR3 is 15 residues. Trimming took 7 bases from V and 0 from J, leaving 16 bases between them. Germline assignment: CDR1 SGHTA and CDR2 FQGNSA. CDR3 sequence: CASNPFGGSSYEQYF. The CDR3, as DNA: TGTGCCAGCAATCCCTTCGGCGGTTCCTCCTACGAGCAGTACTTC.

This chain uses TRBV5-1 with TRBJ1-2, with 7 bases that match TRBD1. Trimming cost V 0 bases and J 1 base; bases outside gene matches: 3. The CDR3 has 15 residues. CDR1 and CDR2 from the germline V gene are SGHRS and YFSETQ. CDR3 residues: CASSLEAGGNYGYTF. The CDR3 DNA reads TGCGCCAGCAGCTTGGAGGCAGGGGGTAACTATGGCTACACCTTC.

The genes are TRBV7-2 and TRBJ2-4, with TRBD2 identical over 8 bases. CDR3 size: 17 residues. Trimming removed 4 bases from V and 0 bases from J; junction bases left unmatched: 8. Germline V gives CDR1 SGHTA, CDR2 FQGNSA. CDR3 in amino acids: CASSWTAGGGAKNIQYF. The CDR3 DNA reads as TGTGCCAGCAGCTGGACCGCGGGGGGTGGAGCCAAAAACATTCAGTACTTC. The full variable domain, in which reference TRBV7-2 and TRBJ2-4 provide the parts outside the CDR3, is GAGVSQSPSNKVTEKGKDVELRCDPISGHTALYWYRQSLGQGLEFLIYFQGNSAPDKSGLPSDRFSAERTGGSVSTLTIQRTQQEDSAVYLCASSWTAGGGAKNIQYFGAGTRLSVL.

This rearrangement joins TRBV30 to TRBJ2-7; D gene uncertain. The CDR3 has 16 residues. Looked up from germline, CDR1 is GTSNPN and CDR2 is SVGIG (reference sequence). Trimming removed 0 bases from V and 3 bases from J, with 18 bases in between. CDR3: CAWSVRKAPLVYEQYF. The DNA of the CDR3 is TGTGCCTGGAGTGTACGAAAAGCCCCGTTGGTCTACGAGCAGTACTTC.

V gene TRBV5-3 combines with J gene TRBJ2-4, with 8 bases that match TRBD2. TRBV5-3 is labeled an ORF, and its function is uncertain. CDR3 size: 20 residues. The junction had 18 bases not matched to a gene; V was cut back by 4 bases and J by 0 bases. CDR3 residues: CARSPVRSGAGDRAKNIQYF. The CDR3 DNA follows: TGTGCCAGAAGCCCCGTGAGGAGTGGAGCGGGGGATCGAGCCAAAAACATTCAGTACTTC.

This clone is a singleton in its sample. As DNA, the CDR3 is TGTGCCAGCAGTTTCTGGGGACTAGCGGGAAAGAACGAGCAGTACTTC. Its protein is CASSFWGLAGKNEQYF. V usage is TRBV27 and J usage is TRBJ2-7; TRBD2 matches 13 bases. In germline, CDR1 is MNHEY, CDR2 SMNVEV (reference sequence). V lost 3 bases and J lost 5; bases outside the gene matches: 7. This CDR3 spans 16 amino acids.

The chain couples TRBV27 to TRBJ2-2, with 9 positions matching TRBD2. This CDR3 contains 16 residues. Germline V lookup: CDR1 MNHEY, CDR2 SMNVEV (reference sequence). J gave up 6 bases and V 5 bases, and 10 bases lay outside the gene matches. CDR3 nucleotide sequence: TGTGCCAGCAGTGTGCAGCGGGAGGTATCTCCCGGGGAGCTGTTTTTT. It encodes CASSVQREVSPGELFF.

The chain recombines TRBV7-2 with TRBJ1-5, with a tentative D call TRBD1 (6 bases). This CDR3 region has 13 residues. The ends were cut back, 5 bases at V and 4 bases at J, with 9 bases in the middle. The germline V gene encodes CDR1 SGHTA and CDR2 FQGNSA. CDR3 sequence reads: CASSAQGNQPQHF. CDR3 DNA: TGTGCCAGCAGCGCGCAGGGGAATCAGCCCCAGCATTTT.